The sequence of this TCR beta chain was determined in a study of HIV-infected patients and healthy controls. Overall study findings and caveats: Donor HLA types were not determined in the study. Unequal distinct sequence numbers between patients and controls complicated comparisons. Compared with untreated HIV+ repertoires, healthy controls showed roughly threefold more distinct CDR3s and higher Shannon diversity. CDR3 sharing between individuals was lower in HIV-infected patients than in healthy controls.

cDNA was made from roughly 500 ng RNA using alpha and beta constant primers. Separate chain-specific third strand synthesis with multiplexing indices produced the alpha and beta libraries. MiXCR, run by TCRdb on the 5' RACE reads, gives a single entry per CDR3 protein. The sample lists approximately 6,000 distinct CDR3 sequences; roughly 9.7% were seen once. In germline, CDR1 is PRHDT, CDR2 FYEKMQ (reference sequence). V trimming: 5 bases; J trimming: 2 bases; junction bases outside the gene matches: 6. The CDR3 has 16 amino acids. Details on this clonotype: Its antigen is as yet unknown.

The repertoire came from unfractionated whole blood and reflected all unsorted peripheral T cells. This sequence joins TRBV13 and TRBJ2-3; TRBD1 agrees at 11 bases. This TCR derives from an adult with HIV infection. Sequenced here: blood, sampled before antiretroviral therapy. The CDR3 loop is CASSRGQGAVTDTQYF. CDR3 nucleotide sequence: TGTGCCAGCAGCCGCGGACAGGGGGCTGTCACAGATACGCAGTATTTT. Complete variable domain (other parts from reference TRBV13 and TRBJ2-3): AAGVIQSPRHLIKEKRETATLKCYPIPRHDTVYWYQQGPGQDPQFLISFYEKMQSDKGSIPDRFSAQQFSDYHSELNMSSLELGDSALYFCASSRGQGAVTDTQYFGPGTRLTVL.